The sequence of this T cell receptor (beta chain) was determined in a study of sequential checkpoint blockade in melanoma. The treatment is: randomized to nivolumab then ipilimumab (arm A) or the reverse (arm B). Live CD3+CD8+ CD19− CD56− cells were sorted from PBMCs. Method: immunoSEQ multiplex PCR; TCRdb's copy keeps in-frame clones and lacks some. This table holds approximately 37,000 clones, just under 85% found once. CDR3 length: 14 amino acids. Germline lookup yields CDR1 SQVTM and CDR2 ANQGSEA. J gave up 6 bases and V 3 bases, and 9 bases lay outside the gene matches. This clonotype was obtained from a human donor with melanoma. V gene TRBV29-1 combines with J gene TRBJ2-7, with 9 positions matching TRBD1. The sample in question was CD8+ T cells sorted from blood (inferred from file names), obtained from a patient given nivolumab and ipilimumab in sequence. CDR3 in amino acids: CSVEGGTGRVEQYF. The CDR3 nucleotides read TGCAGCGTTGAGGGTGGGACAGGGCGAGTCGAGCAGTACTTC.